This TCR beta chain emerged from a study of blood T cell repertoires in COVID-19. In the study overall: Material from acute and convalescent COVID-19 was sourced from the United States, Italy and Spain. T cells, B-cell-depleted T cells, or PBMCs provided the cDNA or gDNA that served as material.

Study processing details: By means of reference gene primer amplification, nucleated cell counts were estimated. Using immunoSEQ multiplex PCR, the repertoire was profiled, and TCRdb retains in-frame clones only, with some absent. V and J calls and clone size come straight from that table; D and trimming were deduced from the DNA. Of roughly 160,000 clones listed, approximately 79% are singletons. J was trimmed by 5 bases and V by 3 bases; bases with no gene match: 5. CDR1 and CDR2 (germline): SGHRS, YFSETQ. This CDR3 contains 15 residues. Sequencing used peripheral blood. The gene calls are TRBV5-1 and TRBJ2-2, with 9 nucleotides matching TRBD2. This clonotype was obtained from a woman aged 60-75 years with COVID-19, enrolled during active disease. The CDR3 DNA reads as TGCGCCAGCAGCTCTAGCGGGAAAACGACCGGGGAGCTGTTTTTT. It translates to CASSSSGKTTGELFF.